This T cell receptor (beta chain) is drawn from a study of T cell changes during pregnancy in multiple sclerosis. The germline gives CDR1 MDHEN, CDR2 SYDVKM. Unmatched junction bases numbered 6, after V lost 7 bases and J lost 3 bases. The CDR3 length is 15 residues. Here immunoSEQ multiplex PCR was the method, and the copy in TCRdb shows in-frame clones only, minus some. This sample has about 75,000 clones, with about 90% found just once. The sample here was CD4+ T cells from peripheral blood mononuclear cells, taken before pregnancy. The sequence came from a female donor with multiple sclerosis, enrolled in a pregnancy study. The chain links TRBV28 to TRBJ2-4, with TRBD2 matching over 10 bases. This chain's CDR3 is CASTGTSVGKNIQYF. Here the CDR3 DNA reads TGTGCCAGCACCGGGACTAGCGTGGGCAAAAACATTCAGTACTTC.